This is a list of T cell receptor beta chains from one sample in a study of OX40 agonist ivuxolimab in advanced cancers. Generated by immunoSEQ multiplex PCR, the TCRdb table keeps only in-frame clones and is missing some. Of approximately 60,000 clones listed, approximately 80% are singletons. This specimen consisted of CD4+ or CD8+ T cells sorted from blood, obtained in a trial of the OX40 agonist ivuxolimab. The receptors here all came from an adult with an advanced solid tumor such as melanoma, head and neck, liver or kidney cancer. The conserved cysteine and the conserved F or W are not part of the CDR3 here. Some rows have no size entry. The others give once, few or many, or a class for an expanded clone.

j_call clone_size v_call cdr3_aa
TRBJ2-3 - TRBV19 ASRISDTQY
TRBJ1-3 - TRBV19 ASSRAGGTGNTIY
TRBJ2-4 - TRBV19 ASSISTGKNIQY
TRBJ1-4 few TRBV7-9 ASSLGQGVEKLF
TRBJ2-3 - TRBV5-1 ASSSVTDTQY
TRBJ1-5 - TRBV6-4 ASSPGGGRNQPQH
TRBJ2-1 - TRBV6-6 ASSETVYNEQF
TRBJ2-7 few TRBV11-2 ASSLVSDEQY
TRBJ1-2 - TRBV5-4 ASSGDRNYGYT
TRBJ1-6 - TRBV7-2 ASSLEPNSPLH
TRBJ1-2 medium-sized TRBV6-1 ASSETPGGGNYGYT
TRBJ1-1 - TRBV7-8 ASSLAIRVTEAF
TRBJ1-2 - TRBV7-8 ASSLRDREGYGYT
TRBJ2-3 - TRBV5-1 ASSPFTDTQY
TRBJ1-5 - TRBV12-5 ASGERPGKPGQPQH
TRBJ1-1 - TRBV6-1 ASSGGTGRRTEAF
TRBJ1-4 once TRBV11-2 ASSLGTATNEKLF
TRBJ1-2 - TRBV30 AWGREGGGNYGYT
TRBJ2-5 - TRBV14 ASSQGVGETQY
TRBJ2-1 - TRBV27 ASSSSRTASYNEQF
TRBJ1-1 - TRBV27 ASRRDRGPTEAF
TRBJ1-1 - TRBV12-5 ASGTGPGPTEAF
TRBJ2-1 - TRBV19 ASSISGGTAYEQF
TRBJ1-2 - TRBV29-1 SVDSQGTCT
TRBJ2-1 - TRBV27 ASKRTSGNSYNEQF
TRBJ1-2 - TRBV11-2 ASSHRRYDNYGYT
TRBJ1-3 - TRBV29-1 SVKGAGNTIY
TRBJ1-1 few TRBV5-6 ASSLATVNTEAF
TRBJ2-1 once TRBV10-1 ASSDGGGARNEQF
TRBJ2-7 - TRBV10-3 AISDPDYKAYEQY
TRBJ2-7 - TRBV5-1 ASRTGGTAKVEQY
TRBJ2-4 - TRBV28 ASSLRDRANIQY
TRBJ2-7 - TRBV27 ASSLSGTPHEQY
TRBJ1-1 - TRBV5-1 ASSPGQNTEAF
TRBJ1-2 - TRBV19 ASSTGTGGYT
TRBJ2-5 - TRBV29-1 SVEAGSETQY
TRBJ1-3 - TRBV19 ASRPDWSSGNTIY
TRBJ2-7 few TRBV4-3 ASSQVVSSYEQY
TRBJ2-5 - TRBV19 ASRPGTSGKETQY
TRBJ2-1 - TRBV7-8 ASSNLQGTSSYNEQF
TRBJ1-2 - TRBV7-2 ASSLGEWGYT
TRBJ2-7 - TRBV27 ASSGSGSEQY
TRBJ1-2 - TRBV18 ASSPESQGRGYT
TRBJ1-5 - TRBV2 ASSERGQGGLPQH
TRBJ2-3 - TRBV27 ASSLNGQGSADTQY
TRBJ2-2 - TRBV5-1 ASSTLAGGLTGELF
TRBJ2-5 once TRBV5-1 ASRDSGSRETQY
TRBJ2-1 - TRBV27 ASSLVAGGHSSYNEQF
TRBJ1-5 - TRBV30 AWGTGQKGPQH
TRBJ1-1 once TRBV19 ASSLRPNTEAF
TRBJ1-2 few TRBV30 AWSITAWYGYT
TRBJ2-1 once TRBV10-3 AISEEPRGDTEQF
TRBJ2-1 - TRBV14 ASSQSSFRRELQF
TRBJ2-1 - TRBV12-2 ASRLVNSGGWNEQF
TRBJ1-4 - TRBV21-1 ASPRDEKLF
TRBJ2-1 - TRBV10-2 ASIGLAGGDNEQF
TRBJ1-6 - TRBV5-1 ASSSGQGNSPLH
TRBJ2-7 few TRBV5-4 ASSLFGRTYEQY
TRBJ1-5 few TRBV2 ASSGNRVGNQPQH